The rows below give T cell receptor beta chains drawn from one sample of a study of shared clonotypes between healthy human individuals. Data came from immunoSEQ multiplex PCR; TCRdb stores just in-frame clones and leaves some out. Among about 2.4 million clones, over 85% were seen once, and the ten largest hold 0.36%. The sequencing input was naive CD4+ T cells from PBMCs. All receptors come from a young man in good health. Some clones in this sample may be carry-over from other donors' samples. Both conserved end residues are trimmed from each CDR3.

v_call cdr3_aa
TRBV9 ASSTRQGRQETQY
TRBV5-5 ASSLAGTGAGYT
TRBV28 ASFKTGTALVKQF
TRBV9 ASSVGLAQDNEQF
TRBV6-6 ASRRRDRGYEQF
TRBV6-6 ASSYGLDLEQF
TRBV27 ASSWTGDNSPLH
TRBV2 ASSRGDTQY
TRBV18 ASSPREDTQY
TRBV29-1 SVAESRRRRRTSYEQY
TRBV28 ASTPSLTGPYEQY
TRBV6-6 ASRPSGGNYNEQF
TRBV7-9 ASSYRDVVNTIY
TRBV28 ASSFRDGNNEQF
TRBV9 ASSVAPSGDNEQF
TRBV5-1 ASSEGRGETQY
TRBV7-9 ASSLGRVTNEKLF
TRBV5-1 ASSLEREYVNEQF
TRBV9 ASSGEGLQFNEQF
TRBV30 AWSVRGSGGYGYT
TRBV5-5 ASSSNLAGGRAEQF
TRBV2 ASRGGRFNEQF
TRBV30 AWGDTTNQPQH
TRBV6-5 ASSADRGLEAF
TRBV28 ASSFRRVVDQPQH
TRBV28 ASSTTGTGKETQY
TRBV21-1 ASSSRGVSGSETQY
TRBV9 ASSASEGRDEQY
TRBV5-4 ASSLVQRGHNEQF
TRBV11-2 ASSFQTWGSNTEAF
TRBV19 ASSMGSVGETQY
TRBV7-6 ASSSTFSSRGLIYEQY
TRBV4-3 ASSQKGGGTSAYNEQF
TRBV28 ASSWTGARLEQY
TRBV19 ASSISTVANQPQH
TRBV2 ASSEMGPHTEAF
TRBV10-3 AILGGSGEQY
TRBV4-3 ASSLNPSVPNEQF
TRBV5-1 ASSHPGETQY
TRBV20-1 SAPRTGLPF
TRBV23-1 ASMGTPHHRFIQY
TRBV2 ASSAGGGVWDEQF
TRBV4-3 ASSQGLTAYEQY
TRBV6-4 AGCGRGLNATNEKLF
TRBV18 ASSLGQGEITEAF
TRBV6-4 ASSESPRPTGELF
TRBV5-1 ASSLAANSPQETQY
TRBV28 ASHRRAATEAF
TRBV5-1 ASSYSPTGATDTQY
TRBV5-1 ASSWGPLETQY
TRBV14 ASSHIQETQY
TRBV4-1 ASSPRGYGYT
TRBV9 ASSPDRVGRAYEQY
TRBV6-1 ASLKQGRGTDTQY
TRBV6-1 ASSDRSGVTSGRANEQF
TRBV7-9 ASSFQEGTEAF
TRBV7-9 ASSPRQATNTEAF